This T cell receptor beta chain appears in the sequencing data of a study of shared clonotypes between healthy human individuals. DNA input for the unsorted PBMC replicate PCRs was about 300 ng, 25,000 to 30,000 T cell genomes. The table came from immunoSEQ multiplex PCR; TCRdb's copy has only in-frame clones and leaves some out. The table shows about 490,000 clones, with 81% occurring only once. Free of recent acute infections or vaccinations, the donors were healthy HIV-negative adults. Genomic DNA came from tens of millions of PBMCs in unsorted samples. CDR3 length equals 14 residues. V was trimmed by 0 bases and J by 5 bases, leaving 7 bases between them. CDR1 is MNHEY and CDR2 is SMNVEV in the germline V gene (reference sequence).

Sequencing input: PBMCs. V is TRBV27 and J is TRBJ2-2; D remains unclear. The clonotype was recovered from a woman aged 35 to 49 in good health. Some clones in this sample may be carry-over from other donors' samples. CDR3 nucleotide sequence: TGTGCCAGCAGTTTATCAGGGCTGACCGGGGAGCTGTTTTTT. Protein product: CASSLSGLTGELFF.